This T cell receptor beta chain is drawn from a study of a mutant IDH1 vaccine in newly diagnosed glioma. Concerning this clone: Its target is not known.

The ends were cut back, 0 bases at V and 0 bases at J, with 6 bases in the middle. The germline CDR1 and CDR2 sequences are SGHTS and YDEGEE. This CDR3 region has 14 residues. Measured with immunoSEQ multiplex PCR; TCRdb has only the in-frame clones, and not every one. Among tens of thousands of clones listed, over 80% were seen once. Time point of the sample: week 47, end of study. Every vaccine dose comprised 300 ug of mutant IDH1 20-mer peptide plus topical imiquimod. This receptor was taken from a woman aged 45 to 65 with glioma. The input for sequencing was PBMCs, taken from a glioma patient whose treatment included an IDH1 peptide vaccine. The chain uses TRBV5-8 and TRBJ1-1; D not resolved. The CDR3, as DNA: TGTGCCAGCAGCTTGGTACATTTGAACACTGAAGCTTTCTTT. The encoded protein is CASSLVHLNTEAFF.